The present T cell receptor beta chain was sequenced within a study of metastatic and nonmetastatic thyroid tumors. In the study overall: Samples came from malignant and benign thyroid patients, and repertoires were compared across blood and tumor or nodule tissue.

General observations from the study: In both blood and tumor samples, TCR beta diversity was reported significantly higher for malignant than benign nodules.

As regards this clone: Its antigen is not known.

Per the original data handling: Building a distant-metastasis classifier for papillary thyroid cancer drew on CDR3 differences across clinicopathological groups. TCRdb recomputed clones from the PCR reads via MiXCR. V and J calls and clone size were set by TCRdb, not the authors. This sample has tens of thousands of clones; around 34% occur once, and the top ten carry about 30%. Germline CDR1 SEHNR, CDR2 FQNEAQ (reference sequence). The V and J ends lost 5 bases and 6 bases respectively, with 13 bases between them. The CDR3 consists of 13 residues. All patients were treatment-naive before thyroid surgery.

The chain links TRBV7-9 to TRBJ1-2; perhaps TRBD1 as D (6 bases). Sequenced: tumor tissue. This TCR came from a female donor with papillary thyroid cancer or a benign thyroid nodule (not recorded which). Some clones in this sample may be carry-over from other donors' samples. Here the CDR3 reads CASSTGQRDGYTF. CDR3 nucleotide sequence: TGTGCCAGCAGCACTGGACAGCGGGATGGCTACACCTTC.